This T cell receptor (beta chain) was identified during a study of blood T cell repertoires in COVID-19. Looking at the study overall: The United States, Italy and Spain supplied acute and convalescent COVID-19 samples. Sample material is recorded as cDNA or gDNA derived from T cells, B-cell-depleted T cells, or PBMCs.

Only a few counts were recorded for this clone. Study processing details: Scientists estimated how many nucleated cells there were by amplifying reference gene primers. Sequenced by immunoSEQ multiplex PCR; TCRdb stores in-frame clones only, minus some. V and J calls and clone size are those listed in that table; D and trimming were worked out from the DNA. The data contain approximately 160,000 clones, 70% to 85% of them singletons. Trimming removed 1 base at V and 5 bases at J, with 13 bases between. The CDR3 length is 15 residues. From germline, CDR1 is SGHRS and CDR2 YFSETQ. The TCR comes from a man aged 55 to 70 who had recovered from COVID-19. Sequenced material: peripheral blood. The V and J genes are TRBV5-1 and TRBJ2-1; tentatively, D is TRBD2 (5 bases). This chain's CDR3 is CASSLSGSLDNEQFF. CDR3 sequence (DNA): TGCGCCAGCAGCTTGTCGGGGTCCCTCGACAATGAGCAGTTCTTC.